These 6 T cell receptor beta chains share one sample of origin, sequenced in a study of blood T cell repertoires in COVID-19. TCRdb keeps only in-frame clones here, not all; method: immunoSEQ multiplex PCR. The repertoire holds approximately 93,000 clones, with approximately 77% as singletons. The specimen was peripheral blood. The receptor source for this set is a woman older than 75 with acute or convalescent COVID-19.

This chain links TRBV7-2 with TRBJ2-1, with a possible D match to TRBD2 (5 bases). The germline V and J ends were trimmed by 2 bases and 12 bases, with 17 bases remaining between them. Per the germline V gene, CDR1 is SGHTA and CDR2 is FQGNSA. CDR3 size: 14 residues. CDR3 coding DNA: TGTGCCAGCAGCTTAAGGGCGATGGGAGAGGGGCAGTTCTTC. Encoded protein: CASSLRAMGEGQFF.

In DNA form, the CDR3 reads TGTGCCAGCAGCTTAAGAAGCGGGGGGGCCGAGACAGATACGCAGTATTTT. Amino acid sequence: CASSLRSGGAETDTQYF. The genes are TRBV7-2 and TRBJ2-3; 10 bases map to TRBD2. Germline V lookup: CDR1 SGHTA, CDR2 FQGNSA. This CDR3 has 17 residues. V shed 2 bases, J shed 3 bases, and the junction held 8 bases outside the gene matches. Filled out from reference TRBV7-2 and TRBJ2-3, the complete variable domain reads GAGVSQSPSNKVTEKGKDVELRCDPISGHTALYWYRQSLGQGLEFLIYFQGNSAPDKSGLPSDRFSAERTGGSVSTLTIQRTQQEDSAVYLCASSLRSGGAETDTQYFGPGTRLTVL.

The J gene is TRBJ1-3, the V gene TRBV6-1; D unclear. There are 15 residues in the CDR3. Between the trimmed V and J ends, which lost 2 bases and 0 bases, there was a span of 8 bases. Germline V gene sequence: CDR1 MNHNS, CDR2 SASEGT. The DNA for the CDR3 is TGTGCCAGCAGTGAATTTCTAAGCTCTGGAAACACCATATATTTT. This translates into CASSEFLSSGNTIYF.

The chain uses TRBV7-9 and TRBJ2-4; 9 positions match TRBD1. Germline V lookup: CDR1 SEHNR, CDR2 FQNEAQ (reference sequence). This CDR3 comprises 16 residues. Trimming took 1 base from V and 7 from J; bases not matched to a gene: 8. The CDR3 DNA follows: TGTGCCAGCAGCTTAGATCCGGGACAGGGTCGGAACATTCAGTACTTC. Translation gives CASSLDPGQGRNIQYF.

V gene TRBV24-1 combines with J gene TRBJ2-1; TRBD2 matches 7 bases. Trimming removed 4 bases from V and 5 bases from J; junction bases left unmatched: 10. The germline gives CDR1 KGHDR, CDR2 SFDVKD. CDR3 size: 16 residues. The CDR3 loop reads CATSEVAGLRDNEQFF. CDR3 in DNA: TGTGCCACCAGTGAGGTAGCGGGCCTGAGAGACAATGAGCAGTTCTTC.

This sequence joins TRBV4-3 and TRBJ2-7, with D tentatively TRBD2 (5 bases). CDR3 size: 15 residues. Germline V gene sequence: CDR1 LGHNA, CDR2 YSLEER. V lost 0 bases to trimming and J lost 4 bases, with 13 bases between them. The CDR3 nucleotides read TGCGCCAGCAGCCAAGAACGGCGAGGAGGTTACGAGCAGTACTTC. Amino acid sequence: CASSQERRGGYEQYF.